These T cell receptor beta chains were read from a single sample in a study of blood T cell repertoires in COVID-19. Data came from immunoSEQ multiplex PCR; TCRdb stores just in-frame clones and leaves some out. The sample includes 150,000 to 200,000 clones, around 80% of them seen just once. Material: peripheral blood. All receptors come from a woman older than 75 with COVID-19, enrolled during active disease. The CDR3 runs from the conserved cysteine through the conserved F or W. The order of the fields is J gene, D gene, clone size, V gene, CDR3 DNA, CDR3 protein. The D gene is left open where the match is weak. Rows give clone size only sometimes, using once, few, many, or a class for an expanded clone.

TRBJ1-6 TRBD1 NA TRBV5-1 TGCGCCAGCAGGGGAGCGACAGGGGTTAATTCACCCCTCCACTTT CASRGATGVNSPLHF
TRBJ2-1 TRBD1 NA TRBV10-3 TGTGCCATCAGTGAGTCGTCAGGGGGTTTCTACAATGAGCAGTTCTTC CAISESSGGFYNEQFF
TRBJ1-4 NA once TRBV2 TGTGCCAGCAGTCGTGGCCGGGGTATCGTGGGGGAAAAACTGTTTTTT CASSRGRGIVGEKLFF
TRBJ1-5 TRBD1 NA TRBV30 TGTGCCTGGAGTGTCGGGACAGACTTTAATCAGCCCCAGCATTTT CAWSVGTDFNQPQHF
TRBJ2-1 TRBD2 NA TRBV29-1 TGCAGCGTTGATGGGACTAGCGGGAGCTCCTACAATGAGCAGTTCTTC CSVDGTSGSSYNEQFF
TRBJ1-4 TRBD1 NA TRBV30 TGTGCCTGGAGTCGAACAGGGGACTTTAATGAAAAACTGTTTTTT CAWSRTGDFNEKLFF
TRBJ2-1 TRBD1 NA TRBV5-4 TGTGCCAGCAGCTTTTTTGAAGGGACAGGGGGTTTGAATGAGCAGTTCTTC CASSFFEGTGGLNEQFF
TRBJ1-1 TRBD1 NA TRBV10-3 TGTGCCACAGGGACAGGGGGCCTCAACACTGAAGCTTTCTTT CATGTGGLNTEAFF
TRBJ1-1 NA NA TRBV6-5 TGTGCCAGCAGTTACTCGTTAACAGACGCTTTCTTT CASSYSLTDAFF
TRBJ2-2 TRBD1 NA TRBV6-2/TRBV6-3 TGTGCCAGCAGTCTCCGGGACAGGGGGTTCACCGGGGAGCTGTTTTTT CASSLRDRGFTGELFF
TRBJ2-3 NA NA TRBV7-3 TGTGCCAGCAGCTTAGGTGGCCCCCATGATACGCAGTATTTT CASSLGGPHDTQYF
TRBJ2-1 TRBD1 NA TRBV5-1 TGCGCCAGCAGCACCCCCGGGACAGGCTACAATGAGCAGTTCTTC CASSTPGTGYNEQFF
TRBJ2-3 TRBD2 NA TRBV4-1 TGCGCCAGCAGCCAAGATTGGACTAGCGGGGGGTGGACAGATACGCAGTATTTT CASSQDWTSGGWTDTQYF
TRBJ2-3 TRBD2 NA TRBV24-1 TGTGCCACCAGTGATCCGGGACTAGGAGTAGATACGCAGTATTTT CATSDPGLGVDTQYF
TRBJ2-7 TRBD2 NA TRBV6-5 TGTGCCAGCAGTTACATCCCCGGGGGGAGGAACGAGCAGTACTTC CASSYIPGGRNEQYF
TRBJ1-2 NA NA TRBV5-4 TGTGCCAGCAGCTTGGATTCAGGGATCTACACCTTC CASSLDSGIYTF
TRBJ1-2 NA NA TRBV29-1 TGCAGCGTTGGACAGGTTCGAGGCTACACCTTC CSVGQVRGYTF
TRBJ1-3 TRBD1 NA TRBV10-3 TGTGCCATCAGTCCAGGGGGCGCGTTAGGAAACACCATATATTTT CAISPGGALGNTIYF
TRBJ2-3 NA NA TRBV6-5 TGTGCCAGCAGACAAAGGGAGGAACGGATGTATACGCAGTATTTT CASRQREERMYTQYF
TRBJ2-7 TRBD2 NA TRBV4-1 TGCGCCACATCGACTAGCGGGGGAGGGGAGCAGTACTTC CATSTSGGGEQYF
TRBJ1-4 TRBD1 NA TRBV19 TGTGCCAGTAACCTGCAGGGGGCCACTCATGAAAAACTGTTTTTT CASNLQGATHEKLFF
TRBJ2-5 NA NA TRBV7-2 TGTGCCAGCAGCTTAACTGCGTTTAGAGAGACCCAGTACTTC CASSLTAFRETQYF
TRBJ2-7 NA NA TRBV28 TGTGCCAGCAGTTTAGGCCCTTCGGGGTACTGGCAGTACTTC CASSLGPSGYWQYF
TRBJ2-3 TRBD1 NA TRBV7-3 TGTGCCAGCAGCCTTACAGGGGGAGATACGCAGTATTTT CASSLTGGDTQYF
TRBJ2-1 TRBD2 many TRBV7-6 TGTGCCAGCAGCTCTGGGACTAGCGGGAGCTCCTACAATGAGCAGTTCTTC CASSSGTSGSSYNEQFF
TRBJ1-2 TRBD1 NA TRBV4-1 TGCGCCAGCAGCCAGAGGGACAGGGGCTACTATGGCTACACCTTC CASSQRDRGYYGYTF
TRBJ2-2 NA NA TRBV19 TGTGCCAGTAGTAGGTCTGATTTGCAGACGAACACCGGGGAGCTGTTTTTT CASSRSDLQTNTGELFF
TRBJ2-7 TRBD1 NA TRBV27 TGTGCCAGCAGTTGGTCCGGGACAGGGTGGTACGAGCAGTACTTC CASSWSGTGWYEQYF
TRBJ2-1 NA once TRBV5-1 TGCGCCAGCAGCTTGGTTACTAGGCCTGACAATGAGCAGTTCTTC CASSLVTRPDNEQFF
TRBJ2-7 TRBD2 NA TRBV19 TGTGCCAGTAGTATGATAGCGGGGACCTACGAGCAGTACTTC CASSMIAGTYEQYF
TRBJ2-7 NA few TRBV19 TGTGCCAGTAGCCCTCGGGGAACACATACCTACGAGCAGTACTTC CASSPRGTHTYEQYF
TRBJ1-2 NA NA TRBV3-1/TRBV3-2 TGTGCCAGCAGCCTAAGGACAGCCCTGGCATACTATGGCTACACCTTC CASSLRTALAYYGYTF
TRBJ2-3 TRBD2 NA TRBV6-2/TRBV6-3 TGTGCCAGCAGCTCAGCCCTTACGGGGGGGGCAGATACGCAGTATTTT CASSSALTGGADTQYF
TRBJ2-1 TRBD2 once TRBV5-1 TGCGCCAGCAGCTGGGCCCCTAGCGGGAGCTCCTACAATGAGCAGTTCTTC CASSWAPSGSSYNEQFF
TRBJ2-3 NA NA TRBV5-1 TGCGCCAGCCAAACAGGGACCGCTAGCACAGATACGCAGTATTTT CASQTGTASTDTQYF
TRBJ1-2 NA NA TRBV29-1 TGCAGCGTTGAAGATCTGGGAGGAAATGGCTACACCTTC CSVEDLGGNGYTF
TRBJ2-1 TRBD2 NA TRBV2 TGTGCCAGCAGTGAACTACTAGCGGAGAGCGATGAGCAGTTCTTC CASSELLAESDEQFF
TRBJ1-1 NA NA TRBV7-2 TGTGCCAGCAGCTACATACAGGGTAACACTGAAGCTTTCTTT CASSYIQGNTEAFF
TRBJ2-2 NA once TRBV18 TGTGCCAGCTCACCCACAGATTTTAACACCGGGGAGCTGTTTTTT CASSPTDFNTGELFF
TRBJ2-3 TRBD2 NA TRBV6-2/TRBV6-3 TGTGCCAGCAGTAGGACTAGGTCAGATACGCAGTATTTT CASSRTRSDTQYF
TRBJ1-2 TRBD1 NA TRBV18 TGTGCCAGCTCACCATACACAGGGGACTATGGCTACACCTTC CASSPYTGDYGYTF
TRBJ1-1 NA NA TRBV9 TGTGCCAGCAGCGTAGGGAGTAACACTGAAGCTTTCTTT CASSVGSNTEAFF
TRBJ2-7 NA once TRBV5-4 TGTGCCAGCAGCAACCGGGACAACTACGAGCAGTACTTC CASSNRDNYEQYF
TRBJ2-2 NA NA TRBV2 TGTGCCAGCAGTGGCAGGGGAGGGACCGGGGAGCTGTTTTTT CASSGRGGTGELFF
TRBJ1-4 TRBD1 NA TRBV6-1 TGTGCCAGCAGTGCAGGGACAGGGGGTGTCACTAATGAAAAACTGTTTTTT CASSAGTGGVTNEKLFF
TRBJ2-7 TRBD1 NA TRBV5-4 TGTGCCAGCAGCGTACAGGGGGTAGACGAGCAGTACTTC CASSVQGVDEQYF
TRBJ2-7 NA few TRBV10-3 TGTGCCATCAGTGACAGCGGCGAGCAGTACTTC CAISDSGEQYF
TRBJ2-1 TRBD2 few TRBV5-4 TGTGCCACCCAGAAGGAACTAGCGGTAGCCTACAATGAGCAGTTCTTC CATQKELAVAYNEQFF